A selection of T cell receptor beta chains follows, all from one sample in a study of neurological immune-mediated disorders. TCRdb called the 5' RACE reads again in MiXCR, with one record for every CDR3 protein. Found here are more than 30,000 distinct CDR3 sequences, less than 9% of them singletons; the top ten hold 5.7%. Sequencing was done on a sample of CD4+ T cells from blood. The receptors were sampled from a man aged 50-60 years in good health. Each CDR3 is given with its conserved first and last residue. The D gene is left open where the match is weak. Not all rows give a size; the values are once, few, many and, for expanded clones, a class.

TRBD2	NA	TRBJ2-5	TRBV28	TGTGCCAGCAGTTTAGTATTAGCGGGACGAAGCCAAGAGACCCAGTACTTC	CASSLVLAGRSQETQYF
TRBD2	many	TRBJ2-1	TRBV20-1	TGCAGTGCTGGTACTAGCGCCTTTTCCTACAATGAGCAGTTCTTC	CSAGTSAFSYNEQFF
TRBD1	many	TRBJ1-4	TRBV7-3	TGTGCCAGCAGTACGGGACAGCTTGAAAAACTGTTTTTT	CASSTGQLEKLFF
TRBD2	few	TRBJ2-3	TRBV4-3	TGCGCCAGCAGCCATACTAGCGGAAACACAGATACGCAGTATTTT	CASSHTSGNTDTQYF
NA	many	TRBJ1-5	TRBV27	TGTGCCAGCAGGGGGTTTGGAAGCAATCAGCCCCAGCATTTT	CASRGFGSNQPQHF
TRBD2	many	TRBJ2-3	TRBV29-1	TGCAGCGTTGCCGGACTAGCCACAGATACGCAGTATTTT	CSVAGLATDTQYF
NA	many	TRBJ2-2	TRBV6-5	TGTGCCAGCTCCACCTTAGCGGGACAGGGAGGCTCGGGGGAGCTGTTTTTT	CASSTLAGQGGSGELFF
NA	many	TRBJ2-2	TRBV4-1	TGCGCCAGCAGCCAAGATCGGGCACAGACCGGGGAGCTGTTTTTT	CASSQDRAQTGELFF
TRBD2	many	TRBJ2-7	TRBV7-3	TGTGCCAGCAGCCCCACTAGCGGGCCAGCTACGAGGCAGTACTTC	CASSPTSGPATRQYF
NA	many	TRBJ2-1	TRBV7-9	TGTGCCAGCCAGGGGGGACCCTACAATGAGCAGTTCTTC	CASQGGPYNEQFF
TRBD1	NA	TRBJ1-6	TRBV10-3	TGTGCCACGGCCGGGACAGGGGCTTCACCCCTCCACTTT	CATAGTGASPLHF
NA	many	TRBJ1-4	TRBV7-2	TGTGCCAGCAGCTTAGGGGGCGGGGAAAAACTGTTTTTT	CASSLGGGEKLFF
NA	NA	TRBJ2-7	TRBV5-1	TGCGCCAGCAGCTTGGGGCAGCTCTACGAGCAGTACTTC	CASSLGQLYEQYF
TRBD1	many	TRBJ2-3	TRBV7-2	TGTGCCAGCAGCTGGTACAGGGGGGATACGCAGTATTTT	CASSWYRGDTQYF
TRBD2	NA	TRBJ2-7	TRBV30	TGTGCCTGGTATCCGGGACTAGCGGGAGTGGGGGCCCAGTACTTC	CAWYPGLAGVGAQYF
NA	many	TRBJ2-3	TRBV29-1	TGCAGCGCCTTCAGGGGATCGGGTACAGATACGCAGTATTTT	CSAFRGSGTDTQYF
NA	NA	TRBJ2-7	TRBV24-1	TGTGCCACCAGTAATCCTCTCGAGAGTCACGAGCAGTACTTC	CATSNPLESHEQYF
TRBD2	many	TRBJ2-5	TRBV19	TGTGCCAGTAGTGCCCCGGGAGGCCAAGAGACCCAGTACTTC	CASSAPGGQETQYF
TRBD2	many	TRBJ2-5	TRBV14	TGTGCCAGCAGCCACCTACTAGCGGGAGGAGAGACCCAGTACTTC	CASSHLLAGGETQYF
TRBD1	many	TRBJ2-1	TRBV20-1	TGCAGTGCTAGTCTTCACAGGGGGGTATACAATGAGCAGTTCTTC	CSASLHRGVYNEQFF
NA	many	TRBJ2-1	TRBV29-1	TGCAGCGTTGAGGAGTCCCATGAGCAGTTCTTC	CSVEESHEQFF
TRBD1	many	TRBJ1-1	TRBV5-1	TGCGCCAGCAGCTTGCGGACAGGGAGGACTGAAGCTTTCTTT	CASSLRTGRTEAFF
NA	many	TRBJ2-6	TRBV19	TGTGCCAGTAGGACCCTCAACTCTGGGGCCAACGTCCTGACTTTC	CASRTLNSGANVLTF
TRBD2	many	TRBJ2-3	TRBV5-1	TGCGCCAGCAGCACGCCTAGCGGGAGGCTAAACTCCTTCACAGATACGCAGTATTTT	CASSTPSGRLNSFTDTQYF
NA	many	TRBJ2-4	TRBV7-2	TGTGCCAGCAGCCCCCGGGGAGGAGCCAAAAACATTCAGTACTTC	CASSPRGGAKNIQYF
NA	NA	TRBJ1-1	TRBV9	TGTGCCAGCAGCGTGTCTTGGGGTATGAACACTGAAGCTTTCTTT	CASSVSWGMNTEAFF
NA	few	TRBJ1-1	TRBV28	TGTGCCAGCAGTCAGCCGGGGACACCGAACACTGAAGCTTTCTTT	CASSQPGTPNTEAFF
TRBD2	many	TRBJ2-1	TRBV7-2	TGTGCCAGCAGCCCAATAGCGGGAGGGCCGGATGAGCAGTTCTTC	CASSPIAGGPDEQFF
NA	many	TRBJ2-4	TRBV20-1	TGCAGTGCCCGGGGGGCAGACAAAAACATTCAGTACTTC	CSARGADKNIQYF
TRBD2	NA	TRBJ2-1	TRBV28	TGTGCCAGCAGCCCCGGCGGGAGTAGCTACAATGAGCAGTTCTTC	CASSPGGSSYNEQFF
TRBD2	many	TRBJ2-1	TRBV7-9	TGTGCCGGGCGATCCGGGACTAGCGGGAAGAATGAGCAGTTCTTC	CAGRSGTSGKNEQFF
NA	many	TRBJ2-5	TRBV6-5	TGTGCCAGCAGACCGGCTGGCGGAGTCAAAGAGACCCAGTACTTC	CASRPAGGVKETQYF
NA	few	TRBJ1-4	TRBV3-1	TGTGCCAGCAGCCATCACGGTGAAAAACTGTTTTTT	CASSHHGEKLFF
TRBD2	many	TRBJ2-5	TRBV20-1	TGCAGTGCTGGCGGACTAGCTGGCGAGACCCAGTACTTC	CSAGGLAGETQYF
TRBD2	NA	TRBJ2-7	TRBV20-1	TGCAGTGCTGCTCCCGGGACTAGGGGCTACGAGCAGTACTTC	CSAAPGTRGYEQYF
TRBD1	many	TRBJ2-2	TRBV7-3	TGTGCCAGCAGCGGGACAGGGACCGGGGAGCTGTTTTTT	CASSGTGTGELFF
NA	NA	TRBJ2-3	TRBV11-2	TGTGCCAGCAGCCGAGCTAGCACAGATACGCAGTATTTT	CASSRASTDTQYF
NA	many	TRBJ2-6	TRBV5-6	TGTGCCAGCGACGACTGGGTACGGGCCAACGTCCTGACTTTC	CASDDWVRANVLTF
TRBD2	NA	TRBJ2-5	TRBV5-4	TGTGCCAGCAGCCCTGGAGGGCTAGCGGGAGGCGGGCAAGAGACCCAGTACTTC	CASSPGGLAGGGQETQYF
NA	NA	TRBJ1-2	TRBV5-1	TGCGCCAGCAGCCCGGGGAACTCTAACTATGGCTACACCTTC	CASSPGNSNYGYTF
TRBD1	many	TRBJ2-7	TRBV29-1	TGCAGCGTGGGGGACAGGGGATACGACGAGCAGTACTTC	CSVGDRGYDEQYF
NA	many	TRBJ2-2	TRBV7-2	TGTGCCAGCAGCTCCTATTGGGGCGGGGAGCTGTTTTTT	CASSSYWGGELFF
NA	NA	TRBJ1-5	TRBV20-1	TGCAGTGCTAGCGCTTCCGGCAGGATCAGGCCCCAGCATTTT	CSASASGRIRPQHF